Presented here are 30 T cell receptor beta chains from one specimen sequenced in a study of shared clonotypes between healthy human individuals. The assay was immunoSEQ multiplex PCR, and TCRdb's table has in-frame clones only and misses some. The table records under 2,000,000 clones, around 96% of them present only once. As defined, naive CD8 cells were CD45RO-negative and positively selected for CCR7, with terminally differentiated effector memory CD45RA+ cells excluded. The sample consisted of naive CD8+ T cells sorted from blood. All receptors derive from a man aged 18 to 30 in good health.

V gene TRBV29-1 combines with J gene TRBJ2-5; the match to TRBD1 covers 9 bases. CDR3 length: 14 residues. V gave up 4 bases and J gave up 7 bases; unmatched junction bases: 10. Germline values: CDR1 SQVTM, CDR2 ANQGSEA. This chain's CDR3 is CSVVGGQGPGTQYF. In DNA form, the CDR3 reads TGCAGCGTTGTGGGAGGACAGGGGCCGGGGACCCAGTACTTC.

V and J are TRBV9 and TRBJ1-4; TRBD1 agrees at 12 bases. V lost 4 bases and J lost 4; bases outside the gene matches: 5. The V gene's germline CDR1 is SGDLS and CDR2 YYNGEE. The CDR3 spans 16 residues. The CDR3 DNA sequence: TGTGCCAGCAGCCCGGGACAGGGGGCGATTAATGAAAAACTGTTTTTT. This gives the protein CASSPGQGAINEKLFF.

The chain joins TRBV9 to TRBJ1-4; D perhaps matches TRBD1 (6 bases). The V end was cut by 3 bases, the J end by 8 bases, with 14 bases between. The CDR3 is made up of 14 amino acids. Germline CDR1 reads SGDLS; CDR2 reads YYNGEE. CDR3 bases: TGTGCCAGCAGCGGCGGGTTAACAGGGGAAAAACTGTTTTTT. This sequence encodes CASSGGLTGEKLFF.

The chain couples TRBV7-9 to TRBJ2-2; 8 bases line up with TRBD1. This CDR3 contains 15 residues. Germline V gives CDR1 SEHNR, CDR2 FQNEAQ (reference sequence). J lost 4 bases, V lost 5 bases, and 6 bases had no gene match. This CDR3 reads CASSHRGDTTGELFF. CDR3 DNA: TGTGCCAGCAGCCACAGGGGGGACACCACCGGGGAGCTGTTTTTT.

V gene TRBV12-5 combines with J gene TRBJ2-1, with 7 positions matching TRBD1. The junction had 11 bases not matched to a gene; V was cut back by 4 bases and J by 5 bases. Germline CDR1 LGHNT, CDR2 FRNRAP. This CDR3 spans 16 amino acids. The CDR3 reads CASGWLRGRLDNEQFF. CDR3 nucleotide sequence: TGTGCTAGTGGTTGGCTTAGGGGGCGCCTAGACAATGAGCAGTTCTTC.

On this clone: Other DNA sequences in this sample translate to the same CDR3. This chain uses TRBV9 with TRBJ2-1, with 7 bases that match TRBD1. The CDR3 runs 14 residues. CDR1 and CDR2 (germline): SGDLS, YYNGEE. With V trimmed by 0 bases and J by 3 bases, 0 bases remained unmatched. The CDR3 sequence: CASSVGDSYNEQFF. In nucleotides, the CDR3 is TGTGCCAGCAGCGTAGGGGACAGCTACAATGAGCAGTTCTTC.

The chain carries TRBV7-2 and TRBJ1-1, with D maybe TRBD1 (5 bases). The V gene lost 1 base and the J gene lost 0 bases, with 12 bases spanning the gap. Germline V gene sequence: CDR1 SGHTA, CDR2 FQGNSA. This CDR3 is built from 16 residues. CDR3 DNA: TGTGCCAGCAGCTTAGGAACAGGCGTCCTGAACACTGAAGCTTTCTTT. It codes for CASSLGTGVLNTEAFF. Filled out from reference TRBV7-2 and TRBJ1-1, the complete variable domain reads GAGVSQSPSNKVTEKGKDVELRCDPISGHTALYWYRQSLGQGLEFLIYFQGNSAPDKSGLPSDRFSAERTGGSVSTLTIQRTQQEDSAVYLCASSLGTGVLNTEAFFGQGTRLTVV.

With respect to this clone: Other DNA sequences in this specimen translate into the identical CDR3. The chain carries TRBV19 and TRBJ2-7; D perhaps matches TRBD1 (6 bases). This CDR3 spans 13 amino acids. V was shortened by 5 bases and J by 0 bases, with 8 bases between the two germline ends. Germline-derived CDR1 and CDR2 are LNHDA and SQIVND (reference sequence). CDR3 sequence: CASSSDSSYEQYF. CDR3 in DNA: TGTGCCAGTAGTTCGGACAGCTCCTACGAGCAGTACTTC.

The chain combines TRBV6-1 with TRBJ2-1; D gene uncertain. CDR3 length: 17 amino acids. V lost 3 bases, J lost 1 base, and 16 bases lay in between. Germline lookup yields CDR1 MNHNS and CDR2 SASEGT. CDR3 sequence: CASSDLTVLSSYNEQFF. CDR3 nucleotide sequence: TGTGCCAGCAGTGATCTGACTGTCCTGAGTTCCTACAATGAGCAGTTCTTC.

This chain uses TRBV11-2 with TRBJ2-3, with 10 bases identical to TRBD1. Germline V gene lookup returns CDR1 SGHAT and CDR2 FQNNGV. V lost 5 bases and J lost 5; bases outside the gene matches: 4. The CDR3 has 14 amino acids. The CDR3 protein is CASSPWTGGDTQYF. For the CDR3, the DNA is TGTGCCAGCAGCCCCTGGACAGGGGGAGATACGCAGTATTTT.

The rearrangement uses TRBV28 and TRBJ2-7; 7 nucleotides agree with TRBD2. CDR1 and CDR2 from the germline V gene are MDHEN and SYDVKM. This CDR3 is 13 amino acids long. The junction had 9 bases not matched to a gene; V was cut back by 8 bases and J by 5 bases. CDR3 region: CASWGPGGNEQYF. DNA for the CDR3: TGTGCCAGCTGGGGTCCCGGGGGGAACGAGCAGTACTTC.

The chain is built from TRBV5-4 and TRBJ1-2; D might be TRBD1 (5 bases). The CDR3 has 13 amino acids. CDR1 and CDR2 from the germline V gene are SGHNT and YYREEE (reference sequence). V dropped 2 bases and J dropped 6 bases, with 11 bases sitting between them. CDR3 region: CASSFIGADGYTF. The CDR3 region has the DNA TGTGCCAGCAGCTTTATCGGGGCGGATGGCTACACCTTC.

The chain employs TRBV27 and TRBJ2-5, with a weak D call TRBD2 (7 bases). Trimming stripped 9 bases from V and 7 bases from J, with 12 bases between. CDR1 and CDR2 (germline): MNHEY, SMNVEV (reference sequence). CDR3 length equals 11 residues. CDR3 amino acids: CASSGGLTQYF. The CDR3 DNA follows: TGTGCCAGTTCGGGGGGCTTGACCCAGTACTTC.

This clone was seen a single time. The V gene is TRBV13, the J gene TRBJ2-7; D unclear. The CDR3 covers 15 residues. V dropped 0 bases and J dropped 0 bases, with 9 bases sitting between them. CDR1 and CDR2 from the germline V gene are PRHDT and FYEKMQ (reference sequence). The CDR3 bases are TGTGCCAGCAGCTTAGGGGTCGGAACCTCCTACGAGCAGTACTTC. It specifies CASSLGVGTSYEQYF.

The V call is TRBV6-5, the J call TRBJ1-3; D unresolved. V shed 7 bases and J shed 0 bases, with 10 bases lying between them. This CDR3 region has 14 residues. Germline V lookup: CDR1 MNHEY, CDR2 SVGAGI. The CDR3 sequence is CASISVNSGNTIYF. DNA of the CDR3: TGTGCCAGCATCTCGGTAAACTCTGGAAACACCATATATTTT.

This chain links TRBV25-1 with TRBJ2-2, with unresolved D. Trimming took 1 base from V and 6 from J, leaving 9 bases between them. CDR1 and CDR2 (germline): MGHDK, SYGVNS. This CDR3 region has 14 residues. The CDR3 DNA reads as TGTGCCAGCAGTGAATTCAACGGAGCCGGGGAGCTGTTTTTT. As protein: CASSEFNGAGELFF.

About this clone itself: The same CDR3 arises from other DNA sequences in this sample as well. V and J are TRBV27 and TRBJ2-7; D might be TRBD1 (5 bases). The CDR3 extends over 14 amino acids. V lost 2 bases and J lost 0, with 8 bases in between. Germline V gives CDR1 MNHEY, CDR2 SMNVEV (reference sequence). CDR3 region: CASSLTGSSYEQYF. In DNA form, the CDR3 reads TGTGCCAGCAGTTTAACAGGCAGCTCCTACGAGCAGTACTTC.

The chain is built from TRBV4-1 and TRBJ1-5; D unclear. The CDR3 extends over 14 amino acids. Germline-derived CDR1 and CDR2 are MGHRA and YSYEKL. V was cut by 4 bases and J by 0 bases, with 7 bases left in between. The CDR3 sequence: CASSPASSNQPQHF. CDR3 sequence (DNA): TGCGCCAGCAGCCCGGCCAGTAGCAATCAGCCCCAGCATTTT.

This clone occurred once. CDR3 loop: CASSFLGGSNEKLFF. CDR3 in DNA: TGCGCCAGCAGCTTTCTAGGGGGGTCTAATGAAAAACTGTTTTTT. The V and J genes are TRBV4-1 and TRBJ1-4; D is possibly TRBD1 (6 bases). Germline CDR1 MGHRA, CDR2 YSYEKL. The CDR3 loop spans 15 amino acids. Trimming shortened V by 5 bases and J by 3 bases, and 13 bases separated the two germline ends.

The rearrangement links TRBV6-1 to TRBJ2-3, with D maybe TRBD2 (6 bases). CDR1 and CDR2 from the germline V gene are MNHNS and SASEGT. The ends were cut back, 4 bases at V and 6 bases at J, with 11 bases in the middle. The CDR3 is made up of 13 amino acids. The CDR3: CASSVRRGDTQYF. CDR3 nucleotides: TGTGCCAGCAGTGTCCGGCGGGGCGATACGCAGTATTTT.

The CDR3 bases are TGTGCCAGCAGCGGCCCCGGGCAGCTCCCCTTGTACGAGCAGTACTTC. Encoded protein: CASSGPGQLPLYEQYF. V and J are TRBV7-9 and TRBJ2-7; no reliable D call. Germline V gene data show CDR1 as SEHNR and CDR2 as FQNEAQ (reference sequence). The V and J ends lost 5 bases and 4 bases respectively, with 21 bases between them. The CDR3 has 16 amino acids.

The chain carries TRBV28 and TRBJ1-2; unclear D gene. V dropped 3 bases and J dropped 8 bases, with 13 bases sitting between them. This CDR3 region has 13 residues. The germline V gene has CDR1 MDHEN and CDR2 SYDVKM. DNA of the CDR3: TGTGCCAGCAGTTTCGTACAGCCCGACGGCTACACCTTC. Residues: CASSFVQPDGYTF.

The chain joins TRBV27 to TRBJ2-7, with 14 bases matching TRBD2. In germline, CDR1 is MNHEY, CDR2 SMNVEV (reference sequence). V lost 5 bases and J lost 6; bases outside the gene matches: 12. The CDR3 sequence is 17 residues long. This chain's CDR3 is CASSEGTSGSYLSEQYF. The CDR3 coding sequence is TGTGCCAGCAGTGAAGGGACTAGCGGGAGTTATCTTAGCGAGCAGTACTTC.

V gene TRBV4-1 combines with J gene TRBJ1-5, with TRBD1 matching over 7 bases. V lost 4 bases and J lost 1; bases outside the gene matches: 7. Germline loops: CDR1 MGHRA, CDR2 YSYEKL. The CDR3 has 16 residues. In nucleotides, the CDR3 is TGCGCCAGCAGCCTCCGACAGGGAATGAGCAATCAGCCCCAGCATTTT. Amino acids: CASSLRQGMSNQPQHF.

The genes are TRBV21-1 and TRBJ2-6; TRBD2 reflects the table's D call only, with no check against the DNA. TRBV21-1 is a documented pseudogene. CDR3 length: 19 amino acids. CDR3 DNA sequence: TGTGCCAGCAGCCTAATCCCCATAGTGGGAGGCTCTGGGGCCAACGTCCTGACTTTC. This codes for CASSLIPIVGGSGANVLTF.

The genes are TRBV7-9 and TRBJ2-3, with D tentatively TRBD1 or TRBD2 (5 bases each). V was pared by 2 bases and J by 0 bases, with 18 bases between. Germline V gene data show CDR1 as SEHNR and CDR2 as FQNEAQ (reference sequence). This CDR3 comprises 18 residues. The CDR3 bases are TGTGCCAGCAGCTTATTAGTCTTTTCCAGGGAGAGCACAGATACGCAGTATTTT. This translates into CASSLLVFSRESTDTQYF.

The V call is TRBV28, the J call TRBJ1-6; D remains unclear. Germline CDR1 reads MDHEN; CDR2 reads SYDVKM. Trimming took 6 bases from V and 1 from J, leaving 13 bases between them. The CDR3 has 16 residues. The CDR3 DNA reads as TGTGCCAGCAGCCCTATCTCCGGGTCCTATAATTCACCCCTCCACTTT. Its protein product is CASSPISGSYNSPLHF. Full variable domain (missing parts from reference TRBV28 and TRBJ1-6): DVKVTQSSRYLVKRTGEKVFLECVQDMDHENMFWYRQDPGLGLRLIYFSYDVKMKEKGDIPEGYSVSREKKERFSLILESASTNQTSMYLCASSPISGSYNSPLHFGNGTRLTVT.

The chain combines TRBV4-1 with TRBJ2-2; 10 bases map to TRBD2. V lost 0 bases and J lost 7; bases outside the gene matches: 5. Germline CDR1 and CDR2: MGHRA and YSYEKL. This CDR3 is built from 16 residues. CDR3 sequence reads: CASSQDSSGSIGELFF. CDR3 DNA: TGCGCCAGCAGCCAAGATTCTAGCGGGAGTATCGGGGAGCTGTTTTTT.

A remark on this clone: Other DNA sequences in the same sample also yield this CDR3. The chain links TRBV6-5 to TRBJ2-7, with D possibly matching TRBD1 (5 bases). The CDR3 is 13 residues long. The V end was cut by 0 bases, the J end by 4 bases, with 7 bases between. Germline CDR1 and CDR2: MNHEY and SVGAGI. CDR3 amino acids: CASSYSTGYEQYF. The CDR3 DNA follows: TGTGCCAGCAGTTACTCAACAGGTTACGAGCAGTACTTC.

The chain recombines TRBV4-3 with TRBJ2-2, with D perhaps matching TRBD1 or TRBD2 (5 bases each). V dropped 3 bases and J dropped 3 bases, with 11 bases sitting between them. The CDR3 runs to 15 residues. Looked up from germline, CDR1 is LGHNA and CDR2 is YSLEER. The CDR3 DNA reads as TGCGCCAGCAGCCAGGGGAGAGGGGACACCGGGGAGCTGTTTTTT. As protein: CASSQGRGDTGELFF.